The 22 T cell receptor beta chains given below trace back to one sample, sequenced in a study of identical twins. Each CDR3 protein gets one entry after TCRdb re-called the 5' RACE reads with MiXCR. Here the sample spans fewer than 650,000 distinct CDR3 sequences, around 9.6% being singletons. The same sample was also used in a study of yellow fever vaccine responses in identical twins.

Sequenced sample: PBMCs. Every receptor here comes from a woman under 30 in good health.

This clonotype was picked up a small number of times. The chain joins TRBV15 to TRBJ2-7, with 9 bases fitting TRBD1. This CDR3 is 17 amino acids long. Unmatched junction bases numbered 6, after V lost 0 bases and J lost 0 bases. The germline gives CDR1 LNHNV, CDR2 YYDKDF (reference sequence). The CDR3 bases are TGTGCCACCAGCAGAGATTCAGGGACAGGGCACTCCTACGAGCAGTACTTC. Protein: CATSRDSGTGHSYEQYF.

The sample holds many counts of this clonotype. The chain employs TRBV28 and TRBJ1-6; D might be TRBD1 (5 bases). Germline CDR1 MDHEN, CDR2 SYDVKM. CDR3 length: 13 amino acids. V was shortened by 3 bases and J by 7 bases, with 7 bases between the two germline ends. CDR3 sequence (DNA): TGTGCCAGCAGTTTGCCAGGGAATTCACCCCTCCACTTT. Amino acids: CASSLPGNSPLHF.

The chain links TRBV3-1 to TRBJ2-5, with TRBD2 identical over 10 bases. The CDR3 spans 15 residues. Germline CDR1 is LGHDT and CDR2 is YNNKEL (reference sequence). V shed 7 bases, J shed 3 bases, and the junction held 8 bases outside the gene matches. CDR3 protein: CASTQLAGGKETQYF. DNA of the CDR3: TGTGCCAGCACCCAGTTAGCGGGAGGCAAAGAGACCCAGTACTTC.

This clonotype was recorded at least ten times. The chain employs TRBV5-6 and TRBJ2-7; a possible D gene is TRBD1 (5 bases). Germline lookup yields CDR1 SGHDT and CDR2 YYEEEE. V gave up 4 bases and J gave up 1 base, with 9 bases separating them. The CDR3 extends over 13 amino acids. The CDR3 protein is CASSERQSYEQYF. The CDR3 DNA is TGTGCCAGCAGCGAACGACAGTCCTACGAGCAGTACTTC.

This clonotype was found many times. The J gene is TRBJ2-1, the V gene TRBV12-3 or TRBV12-4; TRBD1 or TRBD2 may be the D gene (5 bases each). With 5 bases removed from V and 5 bases from J, the gap between germline ends came to 16 bases. The CDR3 has 15 residues. The CDR3 nucleotides are TGTGCCAGCAGTATACGTGGGGGTACGGACAATGAGCAGTTCTTC. Protein sequence: CASSIRGGTDNEQFF.

This chain connects TRBV2 to TRBJ2-4; maybe TRBD1 (5 bases). CDR1 is SNHLY, CDR2 FYNNEI, per germline. V was cut by 2 bases and J by 2 bases, with 16 bases left in between. CDR3 length: 17 residues. CDR3 residues: CASSESGAREPKNIQYF. In DNA, the CDR3 is TGTGCCAGCAGTGAAAGTGGGGCCCGCGAGCCCAAAAACATTCAGTACTTC.

The chain uses TRBV7-8 and TRBJ1-2, with TRBD1 matching 9 bases. Germline values: CDR1 SGHVS, CDR2 FQNEAQ. The CDR3 consists of 15 residues. V shed 4 bases, J shed 5 bases, and the junction held 8 bases outside the gene matches. The CDR3 DNA follows: TGTGCCAGCAGCTCCTCGGGACAGGGTAGATATGGCTACACCTTC. It is translated as CASSSSGQGRYGYTF.

This clonotype showed up just a few times. The chain carries TRBV3-1 and TRBJ2-1; 10 nucleotides agree with TRBD2. This CDR3 comprises 18 residues. V lost 0 bases and J lost 7; bases outside the gene matches: 12. Germline CDR1 LGHDT, CDR2 YNNKEL (reference sequence). DNA for the CDR3: TGTGCCAGCAGCCAAGATGCGGTTAGCGGGAGGAAGAGAAATGAGCAGTTCTTC. It yields the protein CASSQDAVSGRKRNEQFF.

The V call is TRBV20-1, the J call TRBJ2-7, with TRBD1 matching 8 bases. CDR1 and CDR2 (germline): DFQATT, SNEGSKA (reference sequence). The CDR3 sequence is 13 residues long. CDR3 DNA: TGCAGCGCGGGCCAGGGGGCCGGCTACGAGCAGTACTTC. This sequence encodes CSAGQGAGYEQYF.

V usage is TRBV7-3 and J usage is TRBJ2-2; TRBD1 matches 7 bases. With 5 bases clipped from V and 6 bases from J, the junction kept 6 bases outside the gene matches. CDR1 and CDR2 (germline): SGHTA, FQGTGA. The CDR3 spans 14 residues. The CDR3 sequence: CASSPSGQPGELFF. The CDR3 nucleotides are TGTGCCAGCAGCCCCTCGGGACAGCCCGGGGAGCTGTTTTTT.

The chain carries TRBV12-3 or TRBV12-4 and TRBJ2-7, with 9 bases aligning to TRBD2. CDR3 length: 14 amino acids. V shed 7 bases and J 2 bases; nucleotides not matched to a gene: 6. The CDR3 DNA is TGTGCCAGCACCTCGACTAGCGGACCCTACGAGCAGTACTTC. Encoded protein: CASTSTSGPYEQYF.

This clonotype has ten or more counts. The gene calls are TRBV25-1 and TRBJ2-6, with 8 bases lining up with TRBD1. After removal of 5 bases from V and 0 bases from J, the junction contained 6 bases not matched to a gene. There are 17 residues in the CDR3. The V gene's germline CDR1 is MGHDK and CDR2 SYGVNS. Here the CDR3 reads CASSKGQGFSGANVLTF. In DNA form, the CDR3 reads TGTGCCAGCAGTAAAGGACAGGGCTTCTCTGGGGCCAACGTCCTGACTTTC.

The table lists this clonotype with many counts. This rearrangement joins TRBV24-1 to TRBJ2-7; the D is unclear. This CDR3 contains 12 residues. Germline values: CDR1 KGHDR, CDR2 SFDVKD. Trimming removed 2 bases from V and 2 bases from J, with 3 bases in between. The CDR3 sequence: CATSDYTYEQYF. Here the CDR3 DNA reads TGTGCCACCAGTGATTATACCTACGAGCAGTACTTC.

This clonotype came up many times. V is TRBV30 and J is TRBJ1-4; D gene uncertain. Trimming removed 0 bases from V and 8 bases from J, with 10 bases in between. Germline lookup yields CDR1 GTSNPN and CDR2 SVGIG (reference sequence). CDR3 length equals 13 residues. CDR3 sequence: CAWSVNGLEKLFF. The CDR3 bases are TGTGCCTGGAGTGTGAATGGTCTCGAAAAACTGTTTTTT.

This clonotype has more than one count but fewer than ten. This rearrangement joins TRBV4-1 to TRBJ1-2; 7 bases fit TRBD1. The CDR3 extends over 15 amino acids. Per germline, CDR1 MGHRA and CDR2 YSYEKL. The J segment lost 4 bases and the V segment lost 9 bases, leaving 14 bases of the junction unmatched. CDR3 sequence: CASTGTESDIYGYTF. The CDR3 nucleotides are TGCGCCAGTACCGGGACAGAATCCGATATCTATGGCTACACCTTC.

This clonotype came up many times. V and J are TRBV10-3 and TRBJ2-1; 10 nucleotides line up with TRBD2. CDR3 length: 15 amino acids. V was clipped by 3 bases and J by 6 bases; unmatched bases: 5. Germline CDR1 is ENHRY and CDR2 is SYGVKD. CDR3 sequence reads: CAISDTAGGGNEQFF. The DNA of the CDR3 is TGTGCCATCAGTGATACAGCGGGAGGGGGCAATGAGCAGTTCTTC.

This clonotype was observed many times. The chain uses TRBV3-1 and TRBJ2-3, with TRBD2 matching 7 bases. V lost 3 bases, J lost 1 base, and 10 bases stayed unmatched. The germline gives CDR1 LGHDT, CDR2 YNNKEL (reference sequence). The CDR3 totals 17 residues. This CDR3 is CASSHLTGRVGTDTQYF. The CDR3 coding sequence is TGTGCCAGCAGCCACCTAACGGGGAGGGTCGGCACAGATACGCAGTATTTT.

The rearrangement uses TRBV12-5 and TRBJ1-5; 9 positions agree with TRBD1. The CDR3 is 15 residues long. V trimming: 5 bases; J trimming: 6 bases; junction bases outside the gene matches: 8. Germline CDR1 LGHNT, CDR2 FRNRAP. CDR3 bases: TGTGCTAGTGGTAGAGGGACAGGGAAGAGTCAGCCCCAGCATTTT. Translating gives CASGRGTGKSQPQHF.

This clonotype was found a few times. The chain is built from TRBV3-1 and TRBJ2-3; the match to TRBD2 covers 10 bases. CDR1 is LGHDT, CDR2 YNNKEL, per germline (reference sequence). V dropped 1 base and J dropped 0; count of bases not matched to a gene: 4. The CDR3 sequence is 17 residues long. CDR3 DNA sequence: TGTGCCAGCAGCCAAGGCCAGACTAGCGGGAGCACAGATACGCAGTATTTT. This gives the protein CASSQGQTSGSTDTQYF.

Many counts were recorded for this clonotype. The chain carries TRBV4-3 and TRBJ2-7; D gene uncertain. Deletions cut 0 bases from V and 4 bases from J, with 28 bases between. The CDR3 is made up of 20 amino acids. Germline assignment: CDR1 LGHNA and CDR2 YSLEER. As DNA, the CDR3 is TGCGCCAGCAGCCAAGATCCAGGTCGGGTAGAGACTCATCCCCCATACGAGCAGTACTTC. It yields the protein CASSQDPGRVETHPPYEQYF.

At least ten counts were recorded for this clonotype. This rearrangement joins TRBV11-2 to TRBJ2-1; no reliable D call. CDR3 length equals 19 residues. V shed 0 bases and J shed 7 bases, with 25 bases lying between them. Germline CDR1 reads SGHAT; CDR2 reads FQNNGV. The DNA for the CDR3 is TGTGCCAGCAGCTTAGATCCATTCGCAACAGATACCCTAAGTAATGAGCAGTTCTTC. Residues: CASSLDPFATDTLSNEQFF.

This clonotype was recorded many times. The rearrangement links TRBV5-5 to TRBJ2-5, with TRBD2 identical over 8 bases. The CDR3 runs 15 residues. With V trimmed by 0 bases and J by 5 bases, 6 bases remained unmatched. CDR1 and CDR2 (germline): SGHKS, YYEKEE (reference sequence). The CDR3 bases are TGTGCCAGCAGCTTGGCCCCTAGCGGGTACGAGACCCAGTACTTC. This encodes CASSLAPSGYETQYF.